Below, 20 T cell receptor beta chains from the same sample are listed, as sequenced in a study of blood T cell repertoires in COVID-19 (dated by TCRdb to about 2020). To prepare the library, the immunoSEQ multiplex PCR assay was applied. In its TCRdb copy, this immuneACCESS table keeps in-frame sequences only and misses some clones. Where compared with another copy, unresolved V genes explain less than half of these, and the others have no known cause. The sample data list a few hundred thousand clones, and approximately 87% of these were observed just once. Jointly, the top ten make up 7.8% of the sample. Sequencing input: peripheral blood. Source of these receptors: a woman between 50 and 59 years old who had recovered from COVID-19.

This chain joins TRBV5-6 and TRBJ2-7, with D perhaps TRBD2 (6 bases). Deletions cut 2 bases from V and 2 bases from J, with 11 bases between. Germline V gives CDR1 SGHDT, CDR2 YYEEEE. This CDR3 has 14 amino acids. Written as DNA, the CDR3 is TGTGCCAGCAGCTTAACGGGGGACCCCTACGAGCAGTACTTC. Its protein is CASSLTGDPYEQYF.

The J gene is TRBJ2-7, the V gene TRBV28; 10 bases map to TRBD2. Germline CDR1 is MDHEN and CDR2 is SYDVKM. V lost 5 bases, J lost 5 bases, and 6 bases stayed unmatched. The CDR3 is 14 amino acids. CDR3: CASSPSGGLHEQYF. CDR3 DNA sequence: TGTGCCAGCAGTCCTAGCGGGGGACTCCACGAGCAGTACTTC.

In its sample, this clone was seen a few times. The chain couples TRBV6-5 to TRBJ1-6; a weak D match, TRBD1 (6 bases). Per the germline V gene, CDR1 is MNHEY and CDR2 is SVGAGI. CDR3 length: 14 amino acids. V lost 7 bases and J lost 7, with 14 bases in between. CDR3 sequence: CASNLDRLNSPLHF. The CDR3 coding sequence is TGTGCCAGCAATTTAGACAGGTTAAATTCACCCCTCCACTTT.

This clone came up once. CDR3 coding DNA: TGTGCTAGTGGTTTGAACGACAGGGAGCCAAACACTGAAGCTTTCTTT. Protein sequence: CASGLNDREPNTEAFF. The chain has TRBV12-5 and TRBJ1-1; TRBD1 matches at 7 bases. The CDR3 length is 16 residues. From germline, CDR1 is LGHNT and CDR2 FRNRAP. J gave up 2 bases and V 2 bases, and 8 bases lay outside the gene matches.

The J gene is TRBJ1-5, the V gene TRBV9, with 9 bases that match TRBD1. In germline, CDR1 is SGDLS, CDR2 YYNGEE. This CDR3 has 15 residues. The ends lost 8 bases at V and 0 bases at J; junction bases unmatched: 6. The CDR3 coding sequence is TGTGCCAGTGGGGGACAGGGAGGTAGCAATCAGCCCCAGCATTTT. Residues: CASGGQGGSNQPQHF.

This clone was seen a single time. The chain joins TRBV15 to TRBJ2-1, with D maybe TRBD2 (5 bases). Trimming cost V 4 bases and J 3 bases, with 10 bases left between them. CDR3 length equals 14 residues. The V gene's germline CDR1 is LNHNV and CDR2 YYDKDF (reference sequence). The CDR3: CATSIGSNYNEQFF. CDR3 DNA sequence: TGTGCCACCAGCATAGGGAGTAACTACAATGAGCAGTTCTTC.

The chain employs TRBV15 and TRBJ1-1; TRBD1 aligns across 10 bases. J was trimmed by 4 bases and V by 5 bases; bases with no gene match: 13. Germline-derived CDR1 and CDR2 are LNHNV and YYDKDF (reference sequence). The CDR3 consists of 17 residues. CDR3 residues: CATSPPDRGRGGTEAFF. The DNA of the CDR3 is TGTGCCACCAGCCCCCCAGACAGGGGGCGAGGCGGCACTGAAGCTTTCTTT. Together with reference TRBV15 and TRBJ1-1, the CDR3 gives the full variable domain: DAMVIQNPRYQVTQFGKPVTLSCSQTLNHNVMYWYQQKSSQAPKLLFHYYDKDFNNEADTPDNFQSRRPNTSFCFLDIRSPGLGDTAMYLCATSPPDRGRGGTEAFFGQGTRLTVV.

In its sample, this clone was seen once. The chain joins TRBV2 to TRBJ1-5; D is unclear. Germline CDR1 and CDR2: SNHLY and FYNNEI. CDR3 length equals 15 residues. Trimming stripped 6 bases from V and 2 bases from J, with 14 bases between. CDR3 nucleotides: TGTGCCAGCAGCCAAGACTCCGAGGGCAATCAGCCCCAGCATTTT. This encodes CASSQDSEGNQPQHF.

This clone showed up just once. The chain couples TRBV10-3 to TRBJ1-2, with D hard to call. This CDR3 is 10 amino acids long. V was trimmed by 11 bases and J by 8 bases, leaving 12 bases between them. Germline values: CDR1 ENHRY, CDR2 SYGVKD. CDR3 bases: TGTGCCGCCGGCGGGAGAGGCTACACCTTC. Protein product: CAAGGRGYTF.

This clone was detected only once. V gene TRBV28 combines with J gene TRBJ1-2; weak D call: TRBD1 (6 bases). Trimming took off 6 bases at V and 4 bases at J, with 12 bases between the two ends. Germline V CDR1 and CDR2: MDHEN, SYDVKM. The CDR3 is 13 residues long. Written as DNA, the CDR3 is TGTGCCAGCAGGGCCCAGGACAGCTATGGCTACACCTTC. Translation: CASRAQDSYGYTF.

This chain joins TRBV5-4 and TRBJ2-3; the D gene is possibly TRBD2 (6 bases). Trimming took off 3 bases at V and 2 bases at J, with 16 bases between the two ends. The CDR3 totals 16 residues. Germline assignment: CDR1 SGHNT and CDR2 YYREEE (reference sequence). The DNA of the CDR3 is TGTGCCAGCAGCTCCGCACTTAGCGGATACACAGATACGCAGTATTTT. This sequence encodes CASSSALSGYTDTQYF.

This CDR3 is CATSRDIWTGNYGYTF. In DNA form, the CDR3 reads TGTGCCACCAGCAGAGATATTTGGACAGGGAACTATGGCTACACCTTC. The chain is built from TRBV15 and TRBJ1-2; 8 bases match TRBD1. CDR3 length equals 16 residues. Germline V lookup: CDR1 LNHNV, CDR2 YYDKDF (reference sequence). V lost 0 bases to trimming and J lost 2 bases; unmatched junction nucleotides: 5.

The chain is built from TRBV5-4 and TRBJ1-1; TRBD1 might be the D (5 bases). The germline V gene encodes CDR1 SGHNT and CDR2 YYREEE (reference sequence). V lost 3 bases and J lost 4, with 16 bases in between. The CDR3 runs 15 residues. The CDR3 region is CASSWRGGSSTEAFF. The DNA of the CDR3 is TGTGCCAGCAGCTGGCGGGGGGGGTCGAGCACTGAAGCTTTCTTT. The full variable domain, with the rest looked up from reference TRBV5-4 and TRBJ1-1, is ETGVTQSPTHLIKTRGQQVTLRCSSQSGHNTVSWYQQALGQGPQFIFQYYREEENGRGNFPPRFSGLQFPNYSSELNVNALELDDSALYLCASSWRGGSSTEAFFGQGTRLTVV.

This rearrangement joins TRBV28 to TRBJ1-2; TRBD1 is a possible D gene (5 bases). The CDR3 covers 13 residues. Germline CDR1 reads MDHEN; CDR2 reads SYDVKM. Trimming pared 5 bases from V and 3 bases from J, leaving 10 bases between. The CDR3 DNA reads as TGTGCCAGCAGTCTAGGGGCCGACTATGGCTACACCTTC. It encodes CASSLGADYGYTF.

This clone was detected once. This rearrangement joins TRBV13 to TRBJ2-7; 10 bases agree with TRBD1. Germline CDR1 is PRHDT and CDR2 is FYEKMQ (reference sequence). The CDR3 spans 15 residues. V was pared by 2 bases and J by 6 bases, with 7 bases of the junction left unmatched. CDR3 nucleotide sequence: TGTGCCAGCAGCTTATGGACAGGGGGTTATGGCGAGCAGTACTTC. This codes for CASSLWTGGYGEQYF.

The chain has TRBV28 and TRBJ2-1; a weak D match, TRBD2 (7 bases). Germline CDR1 and CDR2: MDHEN and SYDVKM. CDR3 length: 13 residues. V dropped 5 bases and J dropped 8 bases, with 13 bases sitting between them. The CDR3 here is CASSVGGGDEQFF. CDR3 nucleotide sequence: TGTGCCAGCAGTGTAGGAGGGGGGGATGAGCAGTTCTTC.

V and J are TRBV5-1 and TRBJ1-1; unclear D gene. CDR1 and CDR2 from the germline V gene are SGHRS and YFSETQ. This CDR3 is 14 amino acids long. With 4 bases removed from V and 2 bases from J, the gap between germline ends came to 12 bases. CDR3 nucleotides: TGCGCCAGCAGCGGTCCGGGAACCAACACTGAAGCTTTCTTT. Translating it yields CASSGPGTNTEAFF.

The chain couples TRBV6-4 to TRBJ2-1; 7 bases are shared with TRBD1. The length of the CDR3 is 16 residues. Germline V CDR1 and CDR2: MRHNA, SNTAGT. V dropped 3 bases and J dropped 1; count of bases not matched to a gene: 6. CDR3 nucleotide sequence: TGTGCCAGCAGTGAGGATCACAGGGGTTCCTACAATGAGCAGTTCTTC. This translates into CASSEDHRGSYNEQFF.

The chain couples TRBV5-1 to TRBJ1-1, with 7 bases lining up with TRBD1. The CDR3 spans 15 residues. With V trimmed by 5 bases and J by 2 bases, 9 bases remained unmatched. Germline assignment: CDR1 SGHRS and CDR2 YFSETQ. The CDR3 DNA is TGCGCCAGCAGACCTCTTGGGACAGTCAACACTGAAGCTTTCTTT. It codes for CASRPLGTVNTEAFF.

J is TRBJ2-2 and V is TRBV12-5, with 7 nucleotides matching TRBD1. With V trimmed by 1 base and J by 6 bases, 5 bases remained unmatched. The germline gives CDR1 LGHNT, CDR2 FRNRAP. This CDR3 is built from 15 residues. CDR3 protein: CASGLGQTGPGELFF. CDR3 sequence (DNA): TGTGCTAGTGGTTTGGGCCAGACAGGGCCCGGGGAGCTGTTTTTT. The full variable domain, completed using reference TRBV12-5 and TRBJ2-2, is DARVTQTPRHKVTEMGQEVTMRCQPILGHNTVFWYRQTMMQGLELLAYFRNRAPLDDSGMPKDRFSAEMPDATLATLKIQPSEPRDSAVYFCASGLGQTGPGELFFGEGSRLTVL.